These 8 T cell receptor beta chains originate from one sample sequenced in a study of CD8+CD57+ T cells in acquired aplastic anemia. Genomic DNA acted as the template from which TCR beta VDJ combination and CDR3 sequence profiling were carried out. TCRdb used MiXCR to reprocess the reads, holding one entry per CDR3 protein. Seen here are about 110,000 distinct CDR3 sequences, roughly 50% observed once, and the top ten hold 25% to 35%. Sequencing was carried out using sorted CD4+, CD8+, or CD8+CD57+ T cells (not recorded which) from PBMCs. The source of these receptors is a human donor in good health, serving as a control.

V gene TRBV2 combines with J gene TRBJ2-7, with D possibly matching TRBD2 (6 bases). The CDR3 spans 13 residues. Germline values: CDR1 SNHLY, CDR2 FYNNEI. The CDR3 DNA sequence: TGTGTCAGTCGCGGGACGGCAACCTACGAGCAGTACTTC. Amino acids: CVSRGTATYEQYF.

The chain uses TRBV11-1 and TRBJ2-3, with D perhaps TRBD2 (5 bases). Germline V gene data show CDR1 as SGHAT and CDR2 as FQDESV (reference sequence). V was clipped by 5 bases and J by 9 bases, with 24 bases between them. This CDR3 is built from 16 residues. CDR3 region: CASSPRPKLGILTQYF. The CDR3 DNA follows: TGTGCCAGCAGCCCTCGACCGAAACTAGGTATTTTAACGCAGTATTTT.

The sample holds many counts of this clonotype. V usage is TRBV27 and J usage is TRBJ2-3, with D possibly being TRBD2 (6 bases). The CDR3 has 14 amino acids. Germline V gives CDR1 MNHEY, CDR2 SMNVEV (reference sequence). Trimming shortened V by 6 bases and J by 3 bases, and 13 bases separated the two germline ends. DNA of the CDR3: TGTGCCAGCAGCTTTGCTAGCGTGACAGATACGCAGTATTTT. Its translation: CASSFASVTDTQYF.

Of note for this clonotype: A much larger clone is a single base away; this may be a read error. The V call is TRBV30, the J call TRBJ1-2; a possible D gene is TRBD1 (5 bases). This CDR3 region has 14 residues. CDR1 GTSNPN and CDR2 SVGIG come from the germline V gene (reference sequence). V lost 0 bases and J 6 bases, leaving 14 bases between the germline ends. In DNA form, the CDR3 reads TGTGCCTGGAGTGTAACGAGGGGCGCAAATGGCTACACCTTC. Amino acids: CAWSVTRGANGYTF. The whole variable domain, remainder taken from reference TRBV30 and TRBJ1-2, is SQTIHQWPATLVQPVGSPLSLECTVEGTSNPNLYWYRQAAGRGLQLLFYSVGIGQISSEVPQNLSASRPQDRQFILSSKKLLLSDSGFYLCAWSVTRGANGYTFGSGTRLTVV.

This clonotype was found many times. The CDR3 region has the DNA TGTGCCAGCAGCGCCGGAGTCACAGATACGCAGTATTTT. It yields the protein CASSAGVTDTQYF. The genes are TRBV9 and TRBJ2-3, with D unclear. Germline lookup yields CDR1 SGDLS and CDR2 YYNGEE. The CDR3 covers 13 residues. The V end was cut by 3 bases, the J end by 2 bases, with 7 bases between.

V gene TRBV7-6 combines with J gene TRBJ2-3; TRBD1 aligns across 7 bases. This CDR3 has 15 residues. Germline trimming cut 2 bases from V and 2 bases from J; bases unmatched to any gene: 4. The germline V gene has CDR1 SGHVS and CDR2 FNYEAQ. The CDR3 loop is CASSLIGTVTDTQYF. Here the CDR3 DNA reads TGTGCCAGCAGCTTAATCGGGACAGTCACAGATACGCAGTATTTT.

The chain couples TRBV2 to TRBJ2-1, with TRBD2 identical over 8 bases. Trimming took 6 bases from V and 7 from J; bases not matched to a gene: 11. Germline assignment: CDR1 SNHLY and CDR2 FYNNEI. The CDR3 spans 15 residues. The CDR3 sequence is CASSQAGLAENEQFF. In nucleotides, the CDR3 is TGTGCCAGCAGCCAAGCTGGACTAGCCGAAAATGAGCAGTTCTTC.

The CDR3 DNA sequence: TGCAGCGTTGAGTCCCGGGACAGGGGGTGGACGCAGTATTTT. Translated, it gives CSVESRDRGWTQYF. V is TRBV29-1 and J is TRBJ2-3; 11 bases agree with TRBD1. This CDR3 is built from 14 residues. Germline trimming cut 3 bases from V and 9 bases from J; bases unmatched to any gene: 8. CDR1 is SQVTM and CDR2 is ANQGSEA in the germline V gene.